This TCR beta chain emerged from a study of identical twins (dated by TCRdb to the mid-2010s). General notes on the study: To test whether fetal clonotypes persist, this study deep-sequenced TCR alpha and beta repertoires from monozygotic twins, from unrelated adults of various ages, and from cord blood. To rule out contamination, the twin experiments were replicated at different times with different library preparation protocols. Overall study outcomes, separate from this receptor: Abundant cord blood beta clonotypes carried fewer insertions; young adult naive repertoires showed a weaker similar trend, while memory repertoires showed none. Compared with coincidental sharing between unrelated individuals, out-of-frame TCR alpha sequences shared between twins had an excess of sequences with low generation probability. In monozygotic twins, recombination models systematically underestimated out-of-frame TCR alpha sharing, but the models matched the sharing seen between unrelated individuals. A weaker excess of twin sharing was found in beta out-of-frame sequences because the signal-to-noise ratio was lowered by fewer shared sequences. Zero-insertion analyses could be partly confounded by invariant T cells such as MAIT and iNKT, though diverse VJ usage argued against such confounding for most clonotypes. Because the same donors could not be followed over many years, the conclusions depended on cross-sectional statistical analysis.

Trimming at the junction amounts to 3 bases on V and 0 bases on J, and the germline ends lie 18 bases apart. CDR1 is given as LGHDT and CDR2 as YNNKEL, both from the germline V gene (reference sequence). The cysteine opens and the phenylalanine closes a CDR3 of 18 amino acids. The entry retains the CDR3 DNA only, 54 bases that are in frame from base 1. Library preparation was by 5' RACE. These reads were obtained on an Illumina HiSeq 2000. Template switching added a universal primer binding site, and the final cDNA carried a unique molecular identifier that allowed TCR cDNA molecules to be counted accurately. Specific primers in the conserved constant-segment region were used to synthesize first-strand cDNA for the TCR alpha and beta chains. To control for contamination, every cDNA library was double barcoded, receiving both a SMART-Mk sample barcode and Illumina barcodes. TruSeq adapter sequences along with Illumina sample barcodes were introduced in two successive PCR steps. Sequencing of the TCR alpha and beta cDNA libraries was done on the Illumina HiSeq platform using custom primers. The paper's data handling went like this. MiGEC was used to process raw reads and extract unique molecular identifiers, and MiXCR was used to find CDR3 positions. Recombination models were inferred per individual with the repgenHMM and IGoR tools using an EM algorithm. Shared clonotype analysis was performed with the tcR package in R, normalizing sharing by the product of cloneset sizes. To study raw recombination without the effects of thymic and clonal selection, out-of-frame nonproductive sequences were analyzed. TCRdb handled the public reads itself, with Q25 trimming in fastp and clone calling in MiXCR, and kept productive beta chains. Rows are unified per CDR3 protein, each entry keeping the most common DNA and genes. TCRdb assigned the V and J calls; the authors' analysis was not used. The sample profile shows hundreds of thousands of distinct CDR3 sequences; 21% of them were found once. The ten largest clones add up to around 4.4% of the sample.

Every donor was a healthy Caucasian. The twin cohort comprised three pairs of female monozygotic twins, all aged roughly 18 to 29 years. Peripheral blood mononuclear cells were used as the source from which RNA for TCR libraries was isolated. Note on this clonotype: What antigen it recognizes has not been identified. No qualities accompany the bases; no much larger clone lies one base away.

These records were also assigned to another study, of T cells expressing NK-cell markers. As the second paper documents: About 8 donors provided sorted CD3+CD56+NKG2C+, CD3+CD56+NKG2C- and CD3+CD56-NKG2C+ T-cell subsets, whose TCR beta-chain repertoires were profiled. Among the eight sequenced donors, seven were HCMV-seropositive and one was HCMV-seronegative. In several experiments an anti-gammadeltaTCR antibody was added to restrict sorting to alphabetaTCR-expressing T cells. In roughly six donors, the dominant CD3+CD56+NKG2C+ clonotypes ranked among the top 10 CD8+ clonotypes, making up 1.0-7.0% of CD8+ T cells. Those dominant clonotypes were again the most abundant among CD3+CD56-NKG2C+ cells in four donors, at roughly 25-65%. Whether the expanded NKG2C-expressing T cell clones were specific for HCMV antigens remained unclear. Randomly selected healthy volunteers, three men and five women, were used as the eight sequenced donors. HCMV serostatus was determined by detecting HCMV-specific IgG in serum with a commercial ELISA kit. For over five donors, unsorted PBMC were also used to sequence bulk peripheral blood T-cell repertoires. Reads were demultiplexed and grouped by UMI with MIGEC, and clonotypes were assembled and quantified with MiTCR. To exclude erroneous sequences, only TCR cDNA sequences supported by at least two reads were retained. The tcR package was used for downstream repertoire analysis, and clonotypes were matched between fractions using CDR3 nucleotide sequence together with V segment. Antigen specificity was annotated against VDJdb with VDJmatch, allowing one amino acid substitution in CDR3.

Recombination linked TRBV3-1 to TRBJ2-4, with a weak D call of TRBD1 (5 bases match). The TCR was taken from a woman under 30 in good health. Sequencing input: PBMCs. Read as DNA, the sequence is TGTGCCAGCAGCCACCCGCAGAACAGGATAATAGCCAAAAACATTCAGTACTTC. Protein translation: CASSHPQNRIIAKNIQYF. The variable domain in full, with residues beyond the CDR3 obtained from the reference TRBV3-1 and TRBJ2-4 genes, is DTAVSQTPKYLVTQMGNDKSIKCEQNLGHDTMYWYKQDSKKFLKIMFSYNNKELIINETVPNRFSPKSPDKAHLNLHINSLELGDSAVYFCASSHPQNRIIAKNIQYFGAGTRLSVL.